The 13 T cell receptor beta chains given below trace back to one sample, sequenced in a study of glioma-infiltrating T cells. Using RNA template, CDR3s of TCR alpha and beta were amplified with iRepertoire arm-PCR. TCRdb reanalysed the multiplex PCR reads using MiXCR and keeps one entry per CDR3 protein. The sample lists about 130,000 distinct CDR3 sequences, around 23% occurring once. The specimen was glioma tissue, nonneoplastic brain tissue, or PBMCs (not recorded which). Source of these receptors: a human donor with low-grade glioma or glioblastoma, undergoing nonglioma brain surgery, or in good health (not recorded which).

This clonotype was observed at least ten times. CDR3 nucleotides: TGTGCCAGCAGTTACTCGAGGAGCGGGGCCCACAATGAGCAGTTCTTC. Translation: CASSYSRSGAHNEQFF. The chain employs TRBV6-2 or TRBV6-3 and TRBJ2-1, with 7 positions matching TRBD2. This CDR3 has 16 residues. Germline lookup yields CDR1 MNHEY and CDR2 SVGEGT. Trimming cost V 0 bases and J 5 bases; bases outside gene matches: 7.

This clonotype has a handful of counts. The CDR3 reads CASSSVAGGLAPEQFF. DNA of the CDR3: TGCGCCAGCAGCTCCGTAGCGGGGGGCTTAGCGCCTGAGCAGTTCTTC. The gene calls are TRBV5-1 and TRBJ2-1; 10 positions agree with TRBD2. The CDR3 runs 16 residues. Per germline, CDR1 SGHRS and CDR2 YFSETQ. With 3 bases clipped from V and 9 bases from J, the junction kept 12 bases outside the gene matches.

This clonotype came up many times. The chain carries TRBV20-1 and TRBJ1-2, with a possible D match to TRBD1 (6 bases). Between the trimmed V and J ends, which lost 5 bases and 4 bases, there was a span of 11 bases. Germline V lookup: CDR1 DFQATT, CDR2 SNEGSKA (reference sequence). CDR3 size: 12 residues. The CDR3, as DNA: TGCAGTGCTCCCGGGACAAGCTATGGCTACACCTTC. It specifies CSAPGTSYGYTF.

This chain uses TRBV7-9 with TRBJ1-1, with D maybe TRBD1 (6 bases). This CDR3 is 13 amino acids long. From germline, CDR1 is SEHNR and CDR2 FQNEAQ (reference sequence). V was cut by 1 base and J by 7 bases, with 10 bases left in between. The CDR3 loop reads CASSLGTEGEAFF. The CDR3 nucleotides are TGTGCCAGCAGCTTAGGGACAGAAGGTGAAGCTTTCTTT. The variable domain in full, with the rest retrieved from reference TRBV7-9 and TRBJ1-1, is DTGVSQNPRHKITKRGQNVTFRCDPISEHNRLYWYRQTLGQGPEFLTYFQNEAQLEKSRLLSDRFSAERPKGSFSTLEIQRTEQGDSAMYLCASSLGTEGEAFFGQGTRLTVV.

Details on this clonotype: With a much larger clone just one base away, this may be a read error. CDR3 DNA: TGCAGTGCTAGCCTGGACACTCCCTACGAGCAGTACGTC. This gives the protein CSASLDTPYEQYV. The V call is TRBV20-1, the J call TRBJ2-7; D is possibly TRBD1 (5 bases). This CDR3 has 13 amino acids. Trimming left V 3 bases short and J 2 bases short, with 11 bases between. Germline-derived CDR1 and CDR2 are DFQATT and SNEGSKA (reference sequence).

This clonotype showed up just a few times. This sequence joins TRBV5-1 and TRBJ2-1; no firm D call. Germline-derived CDR1 and CDR2 are SGHRS and YFSETQ. Deletions cut 1 base from V and 7 bases from J, with 6 bases between. The CDR3 consists of 12 residues. The DNA for the CDR3 is TGCGCCAGCAGCTTGACGGCTAATGAGCAGTTCTTC. It translates to CASSLTANEQFF.

This clonotype was seen only a few times. The chain joins TRBV20-1 to TRBJ2-1; 10 bases are a match to TRBD2. The ends lost 1 base at V and 4 bases at J; junction bases unmatched: 4. Per the germline V gene, CDR1 is DFQATT and CDR2 is SNEGSKA (reference sequence). This CDR3 has 15 residues. CDR3 bases: TGCAGTGCTAGAGGGCTAGCGGGGGTGTACAATGAGCAGTTCTTC. Translation gives CSARGLAGVYNEQFF.

This clonotype was seen repeatedly, ten times or more. V usage is TRBV27 and J usage is TRBJ2-1, with a tentative D call TRBD2 (6 bases). Germline lookup yields CDR1 MNHEY and CDR2 SMNVEV (reference sequence). The V end lost 8 bases, the J end lost 7 bases, and 21 bases lay between the germline ends. The CDR3 runs to 15 residues. CDR3 loop: CASRSSEGIGNEQFF. The CDR3 nucleotides read TGTGCCAGCCGTTCCTCGGAGGGGATTGGGAATGAGCAGTTCTTC.

This clonotype was counted between two and nine times. This chain joins TRBV19 and TRBJ1-1; no definite D call. The V and J ends lost 6 bases and 1 base respectively, with 9 bases between them. CDR3 length equals 13 residues. Germline CDR1 LNHDA, CDR2 SQIVND (reference sequence). The CDR3 reads CASSRTANTEAFF. CDR3 nucleotides: TGTGCCAGTAGCAGAACAGCGAACACTGAAGCTTTCTTT.

This clonotype is a singleton in its sample. J is TRBJ2-3 and V is TRBV7-2; D is undetermined. CDR1 SGHTA and CDR2 FQGNSA come from the germline V gene. CDR3 size: 11 residues. The germline V and J ends were trimmed by 4 bases and 11 bases, with 10 bases remaining between them. CDR3 protein: CASSSLSKQYF. The CDR3 DNA reads as TGTGCCAGCAGCTCGCTTTCTAAGCAGTATTTT.

This chain connects TRBV4-2 to TRBJ2-1; 12 bases line up with TRBD2. The end of the DNA is better explained by TRBJ2-5, so the J call may be wrong. The CDR3 runs 17 residues. In germline, CDR1 is LGHNA, CDR2 YNFKEQ. CDR3: CASSRYIRTSGEETQYF. The CDR3 DNA sequence: TGTGCCAGCAGCCGTTACATCAGGACTAGCGGGGAAGAGACCCAGTACTTC.

The gene calls are TRBV19 and TRBJ1-5, with D possibly matching TRBD1 (5 bases). Germline V lookup: CDR1 LNHDA, CDR2 SQIVND (reference sequence). V lost 7 bases, J lost 1 base, and 20 bases lay in between. The CDR3 runs 17 residues. The CDR3 DNA is TGTGCCAGTACCCGACGAGGGGCAGGTCAAAGCAATCAGCCCCAGCATTTT. This gives the protein CASTRRGAGQSNQPQHF.

Worth noting for this clonotype: A single base separates this from a much larger clone, so it may be a read error. The J gene is TRBJ2-3, the V gene TRBV7-6; TRBD2 matches at 9 bases. Germline values: CDR1 SGHVS, CDR2 FNYEAQ. The CDR3 is 16 residues long. The DNA of the CDR3 is TGTGCCAGCAGCTCTTTAGCGGGGACTAGCACAGATACGAAGTATTTT. This sequence encodes CASSSLAGTSTDTKYF.